The next 23 T cell receptor beta chains were all read from a single sample in a study of cytomegalovirus exposure and HLA in healthy donors (dated by TCRdb to the late 2010s). Preparation of the library involved the immunoSEQ multiplex PCR assay. For the multiplex PCR, a mixture combining 60 forward primers for TCR Vbeta segments and 13 reverse primers for TCR Jbeta segments was used. TCRdb retrieved this table from immuneACCESS and kept in-frame rearrangements only. Not all clones are present; in checked studies, unresolved V genes account for under half, and no reason is known for the remainder. The sample has under 150,000 clones on record, about 87% of them singletons. The top ten hold approximately 4.7% of the sample. Material: PBMCs. The receptor source for this set is a woman aged 25 to 39 in good health and CMV-seronegative.

The chain combines TRBV25-1 with TRBJ2-2; no clear D gene. The CDR3 sequence is 13 residues long. Germline values: CDR1 MGHDK, CDR2 SYGVNS. Trimming took 5 bases from V and 4 from J, leaving 8 bases between them. The CDR3 reads CASSYRSTGELFF. DNA of the CDR3: TGTGCCAGCAGTTACAGAAGCACCGGGGAGCTGTTTTTT. The complete variable domain, with remaining parts taken from reference TRBV25-1 and TRBJ2-2, reads EADIYQTPRYLVIGTGKKITLECSQTMGHDKMYWYQQDPGMELHLIHYSYGVNSTEKGDLSSESTVSRIRTEHFPLTLESARPSHTSQYLCASSYRSTGELFFGEGSRLTVL.

The genes are TRBV5-1 and TRBJ2-7, with TRBD2 matching over 10 bases. This CDR3 contains 15 residues. Germline V CDR1 and CDR2: SGHRS, YFSETQ. Trimming removed 3 bases from V and 5 bases from J; junction bases left unmatched: 8. The CDR3 coding sequence is TGCGCCAGCAGCTCACAACTAGCGGGACCGCACGAGCAGTACTTC. The encoded protein is CASSSQLAGPHEQYF.

The rearrangement uses TRBV7-2 and TRBJ1-2; D is ambiguous. Germline V gene data show CDR1 as SGHTA and CDR2 as FQGNSA. Trimming cost V 1 base and J 1 base, with 4 bases left between them. The CDR3 is made up of 13 amino acids. CDR3: CASSLVSNYGYTF. The CDR3 region has the DNA TGTGCCAGCAGCTTAGTGAGTAACTATGGCTACACCTTC.

The chain is built from TRBV4-2 and TRBJ2-3, with 7 bases lining up with TRBD2. V lost 0 bases, J lost 2 bases, and 8 bases stayed unmatched. This CDR3 is built from 17 residues. The germline V gene has CDR1 LGHNA and CDR2 YNFKEQ. In DNA, the CDR3 is TGTGCCAGCAGCCAAGAGCAGTGGGCGGGAGTCACAGATACGCAGTATTTT. It yields the protein CASSQEQWAGVTDTQYF.

There are a few counts of this clone. In DNA, the CDR3 is TGCGCCAGCAGCTTGGGGAGCACTGAAGCTTTCTTT. Its translation is CASSLGSTEAFF. The J gene is TRBJ1-1, the V gene TRBV5-1; D not certain. The germline V gene has CDR1 SGHRS and CDR2 YFSETQ. Trimming took off 0 bases at V and 4 bases at J, with 4 bases between the two ends. CDR3 length: 12 residues.

This clone has only one observation. The chain recombines TRBV6-1 with TRBJ2-7, with 7 bases fitting TRBD1. Germline V gene sequence: CDR1 MNHNS, CDR2 SASEGT. The V gene end was trimmed by 4 bases and the J gene end by 7 bases; junction bases not matched to a gene: 10. The CDR3 consists of 14 residues. CDR3 in amino acids: CASSAGQASLEQYF. CDR3 nucleotides: TGTGCCAGCAGTGCCGGACAGGCCTCGTTAGAGCAGTACTTC.

This chain joins TRBV28 and TRBJ2-1; D might be TRBD2 (6 bases). CDR3 length equals 16 residues. CDR1 MDHEN and CDR2 SYDVKM come from the germline V gene. The V end was cut by 6 bases, the J end by 2 bases, with 17 bases between. The CDR3 DNA sequence: TGTGCCAGCAGACCTGGAAGGGACTCCGCCTACAATGAGCAGTTCTTC. Its translation: CASRPGRDSAYNEQFF.

V and J are TRBV5-8 and TRBJ1-1; D gene unclear. There are 14 residues in the CDR3. Trimming pared 7 bases from V and 4 bases from J, leaving 17 bases between. CDR1 and CDR2 (germline): SGHTS, YDEGEE. CDR3 residues: CASPATFPVTEAFF. The DNA for the CDR3 is TGTGCCAGCCCTGCTACCTTTCCCGTCACTGAAGCTTTCTTT.

This chain's CDR3 is CASSRPPGGPDTQYF. The CDR3 coding sequence is TGTGCCAGCAGCCGCCCCCCGGGGGGTCCAGATACGCAGTATTTT. V is TRBV7-2 and J is TRBJ2-3, with 7 bases identical to TRBD2. The CDR3 has 15 amino acids. V was pared by 5 bases and J by 4 bases, with 9 bases of the junction left unmatched. CDR1 and CDR2 (germline): SGHTA, FQGNSA.

This clone was seen only once. The J gene is TRBJ1-1, the V gene TRBV29-1; possible D gene TRBD1, 6 bases. Trimming removed 6 bases from V and 1 base from J, with 15 bases in between. This CDR3 has 14 amino acids. Germline V gives CDR1 SQVTM, CDR2 ANQGSEA. In nucleotides, the CDR3 is TGCAGCGTCCTTCTTGGACAGAGGAACACTGAAGCTTTCTTT. Its protein is CSVLLGQRNTEAFF.

The table lists this clone with a count of one. The chain carries TRBV2 and TRBJ1-2, with 7 bases fitting TRBD1. CDR1 SNHLY and CDR2 FYNNEI come from the germline V gene. The CDR3 covers 13 residues. Trimming at V came to 9 bases and at J to 5 bases, leaving 9 bases not matched to a gene. In DNA form, the CDR3 reads TGTGCCAGACAAGACAGGGCCCCTTATGGCTACACCTTC. Its translation: CARQDRAPYGYTF.

The chain employs TRBV28 and TRBJ2-1; TRBD2 might be the D (6 bases). This CDR3 region has 13 residues. The germline V and J ends were trimmed by 6 bases and 6 bases, with 12 bases remaining between them. Germline V lookup: CDR1 MDHEN, CDR2 SYDVKM. The CDR3 protein is CASSLLASNEQFF. The CDR3 DNA is TGTGCCAGCAGCCTACTAGCTAGCAATGAGCAGTTCTTC. Full variable domain (outside the CDR3, taken from reference TRBV28 and TRBJ2-1): DVKVTQSSRYLVKRTGEKVFLECVQDMDHENMFWYRQDPGLGLRLIYFSYDVKMKEKGDIPEGYSVSREKKERFSLILESASTNQTSMYLCASSLLASNEQFFGPGTRLTVL.

The rearrangement uses TRBV11-2 and TRBJ2-1; 11 positions agree with TRBD1. CDR3 length: 17 residues. Germline values: CDR1 SGHAT, CDR2 FQNNGV. The J segment lost 5 bases and the V segment lost 5 bases, leaving 11 bases of the junction unmatched. The CDR3 spells CASSPRPDRGLDNEQFF. The CDR3 DNA sequence: TGTGCCAGCAGCCCACGACCGGACAGGGGGCTTGACAATGAGCAGTTCTTC.

CDR3 sequence: CASSYGRERGYNEQFF. The CDR3 DNA sequence: TGTGCCAGCAGTTATGGGCGGGAGCGGGGCTACAATGAGCAGTTCTTC. This chain joins TRBV6-5 and TRBJ2-1, with TRBD2 matching over 7 bases. Germline values: CDR1 MNHEY, CDR2 SVGAGI. The CDR3 runs 16 residues. V dropped 3 bases and J dropped 3; count of bases not matched to a gene: 8.

The rearrangement uses TRBV7-6 and TRBJ1-1, with 8 bases matching TRBD1. V shed 1 base and J 4 bases; nucleotides not matched to a gene: 5. The germline V gene encodes CDR1 SGHVS and CDR2 FNYEAQ. The CDR3 covers 15 residues. The CDR3 loop reads CASSLGVQGATEAFF. For the CDR3, the DNA is TGTGCCAGCAGCTTAGGGGTTCAGGGGGCCACTGAAGCTTTCTTT.

The chain has TRBV7-2 and TRBJ2-5; the match to TRBD2 covers 16 bases. Germline loops: CDR1 SGHTA, CDR2 FQGNSA. After removal of 4 bases from V and 5 bases from J, the junction contained 4 bases not matched to a gene. The CDR3 has 16 residues. This CDR3 reads CASSSGLAGGRETQYF. The CDR3 DNA reads TGTGCCAGCAGCTCGGGACTAGCGGGGGGGCGGGAGACCCAGTACTTC.

This chain links TRBV6-5 with TRBJ1-2, with 9 bases identical to TRBD1. Germline values: CDR1 MNHEY, CDR2 SVGAGI. There are 15 residues in the CDR3. V dropped 0 bases and J dropped 2; count of bases not matched to a gene: 1. The CDR3 bases are TGTGCCAGCAGTTACTCTGGGACAGGGAACTATGGCTACACCTTC. Translated: CASSYSGTGNYGYTF.

This chain links TRBV7-2 with TRBJ2-3, with 9 bases fitting TRBD2. This CDR3 is 18 amino acids long. Trimming removed 4 bases from V and 1 base from J; junction bases left unmatched: 12. Per germline, CDR1 SGHTA and CDR2 FQGNSA. CDR3 sequence: CASSSNLRGGGGTDTQYF. As DNA, the CDR3 is TGTGCCAGCAGCTCCAATCTGCGGGGGGGCGGGGGCACAGATACGCAGTATTTT.

This sequence joins TRBV30 and TRBJ1-2; perhaps TRBD1 as D (5 bases). The CDR3 extends over 12 amino acids. V lost 5 bases and J 7 bases, leaving 14 bases between the germline ends. Per germline, CDR1 GTSNPN and CDR2 SVGIG (reference sequence). CDR3 DNA sequence: TGTGCCTGGGACGACAGATTCTCTGGCTACACCTTC. It yields the protein CAWDDRFSGYTF.

The V call is TRBV7-2, the J call TRBJ2-2; 13 bases line up with TRBD2. The CDR3 spans 16 residues. V gave up 2 bases and J gave up 7 bases; unmatched junction bases: 4. Per the germline V gene, CDR1 is SGHTA and CDR2 is FQGNSA. In nucleotides, the CDR3 is TGTGCCAGCAGCTTAACTAGCGGGGGGGCGGTCGGGGAGCTGTTTTTT. Protein sequence: CASSLTSGGAVGELFF. Supplemented by reference TRBV7-2 and TRBJ2-2, the full variable domain reads GAGVSQSPSNKVTEKGKDVELRCDPISGHTALYWYRQSLGQGLEFLIYFQGNSAPDKSGLPSDRFSAERTGGSVSTLTIQRTQQEDSAVYLCASSLTSGGAVGELFFGEGSRLTVL.

V and J are TRBV27 and TRBJ1-1; D may be TRBD1 (5 bases). This CDR3 is built from 14 residues. The V end was cut by 4 bases, the J end by 5 bases, with 14 bases between. Per germline, CDR1 MNHEY and CDR2 SMNVEV (reference sequence). The CDR3 DNA sequence: TGTGCCAGCAGTTCTCCGGGACTGGGAACTGAAGCTTTCTTT. As protein: CASSSPGLGTEAFF.

V is TRBV13 and J is TRBJ2-1, with TRBD2 matching over 9 bases. The CDR3 is 13 amino acids. Germline values: CDR1 PRHDT, CDR2 FYEKMQ (reference sequence). V was clipped by 1 base and J by 10 bases; unmatched bases: 2. For the CDR3, the DNA is TGTGCCAGCAGCTTAGCTGGACTAGCGGAGCAGTTCTTC. Translating it yields CASSLAGLAEQFF.

The chain links TRBV25-1 to TRBJ2-7; 7 nucleotides line up with TRBD1. The length of the CDR3 is 16 residues. V was clipped by 6 bases and J by 3 bases; unmatched bases: 14. CDR1 is MGHDK, CDR2 SYGVNS, per germline. Here the CDR3 reads CASSASQGPFLYEQYF. The CDR3 nucleotides are TGTGCCAGCAGCGCTTCACAGGGGCCCTTCCTCTACGAGCAGTACTTC.